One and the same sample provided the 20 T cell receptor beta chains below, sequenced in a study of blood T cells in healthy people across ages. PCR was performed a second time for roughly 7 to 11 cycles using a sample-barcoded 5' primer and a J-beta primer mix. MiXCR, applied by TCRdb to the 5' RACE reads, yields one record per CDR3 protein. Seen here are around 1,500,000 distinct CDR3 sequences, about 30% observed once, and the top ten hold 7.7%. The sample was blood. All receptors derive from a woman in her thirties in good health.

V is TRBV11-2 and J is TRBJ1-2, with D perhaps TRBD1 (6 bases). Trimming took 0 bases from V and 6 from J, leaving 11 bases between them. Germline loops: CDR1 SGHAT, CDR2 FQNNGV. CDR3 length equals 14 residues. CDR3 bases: TGTGCCAGCAGCTTAGATAGGGGGTCCCATGGCTACACCTTC. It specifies CASSLDRGSHGYTF.

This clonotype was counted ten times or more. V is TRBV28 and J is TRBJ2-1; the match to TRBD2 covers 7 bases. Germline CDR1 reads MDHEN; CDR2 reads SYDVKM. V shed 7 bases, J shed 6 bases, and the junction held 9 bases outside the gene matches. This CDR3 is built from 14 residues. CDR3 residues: CASIPGGSANEQFF. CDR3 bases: TGTGCCAGCATCCCCGGGGGGAGCGCCAATGAGCAGTTCTTC.

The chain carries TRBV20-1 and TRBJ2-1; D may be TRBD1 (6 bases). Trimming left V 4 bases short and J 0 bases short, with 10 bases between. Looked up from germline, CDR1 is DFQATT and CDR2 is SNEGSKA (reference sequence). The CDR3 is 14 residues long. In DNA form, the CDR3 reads TGCAGTGCTACTAGGGGGAACTCCTACAATGAGCAGTTCTTC. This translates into CSATRGNSYNEQFF.

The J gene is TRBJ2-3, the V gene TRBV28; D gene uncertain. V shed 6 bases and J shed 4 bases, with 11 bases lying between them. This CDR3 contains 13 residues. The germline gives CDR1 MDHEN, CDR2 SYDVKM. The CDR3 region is CASRLSNADTQYF. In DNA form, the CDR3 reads TGTGCCAGCAGGCTGTCGAATGCAGATACGCAGTATTTT.

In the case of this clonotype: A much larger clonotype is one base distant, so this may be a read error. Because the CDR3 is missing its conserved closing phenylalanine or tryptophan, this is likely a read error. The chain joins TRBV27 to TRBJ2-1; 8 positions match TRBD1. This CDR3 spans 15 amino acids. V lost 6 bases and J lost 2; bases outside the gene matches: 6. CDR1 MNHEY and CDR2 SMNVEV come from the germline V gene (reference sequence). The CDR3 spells CASSYTGGTYNEQFC. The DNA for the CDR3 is TGTGCCAGCAGCTACACAGGGGGTACCTACAATGAGCAGTTCTGC.

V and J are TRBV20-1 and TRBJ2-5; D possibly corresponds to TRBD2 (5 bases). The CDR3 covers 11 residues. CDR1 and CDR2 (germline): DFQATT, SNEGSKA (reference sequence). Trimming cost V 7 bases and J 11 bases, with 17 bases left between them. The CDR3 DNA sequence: TGCAGTGTGGCCAGGCTGGGCGGGCAGTACTTC. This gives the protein CSVARLGGQYF.

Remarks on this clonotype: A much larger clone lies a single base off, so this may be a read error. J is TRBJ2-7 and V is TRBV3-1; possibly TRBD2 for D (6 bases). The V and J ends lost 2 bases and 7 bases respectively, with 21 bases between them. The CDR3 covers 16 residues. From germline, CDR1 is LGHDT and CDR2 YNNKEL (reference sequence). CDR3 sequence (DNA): TGTGCCAGCAGCCAACTTAACGGGAGAAGGAGGAATGAGCAGTACTTC. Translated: CASSQLNGRRRNEQYF.

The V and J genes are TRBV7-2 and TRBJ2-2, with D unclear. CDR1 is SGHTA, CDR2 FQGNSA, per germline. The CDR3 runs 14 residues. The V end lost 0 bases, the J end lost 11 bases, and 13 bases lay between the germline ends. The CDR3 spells CASSLAIPRGELFF. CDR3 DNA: TGTGCCAGCAGCTTAGCTATTCCCCGAGGAGAGCTGTTTTTT.

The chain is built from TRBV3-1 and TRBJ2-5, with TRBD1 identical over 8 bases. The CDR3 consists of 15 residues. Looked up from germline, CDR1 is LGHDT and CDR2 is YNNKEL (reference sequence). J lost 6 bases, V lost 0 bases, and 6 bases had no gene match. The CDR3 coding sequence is TGTGCCAGCAGCCAAGATCAGGGGGCGCAGAAGACCCAGTACTTC. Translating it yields CASSQDQGAQKTQYF.

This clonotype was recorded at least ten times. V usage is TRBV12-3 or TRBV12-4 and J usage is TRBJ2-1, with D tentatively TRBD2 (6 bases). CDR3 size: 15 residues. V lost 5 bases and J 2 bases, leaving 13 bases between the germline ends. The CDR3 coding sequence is TGTGCCAGCAGTCTGGGACTGACCCCCTACAATGAGCAGTTCTTC. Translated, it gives CASSLGLTPYNEQFF.

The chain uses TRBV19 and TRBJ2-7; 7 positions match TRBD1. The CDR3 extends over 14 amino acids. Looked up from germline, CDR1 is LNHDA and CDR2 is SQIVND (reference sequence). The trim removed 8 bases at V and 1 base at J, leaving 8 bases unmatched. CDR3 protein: CASGTQGRSYEQYF. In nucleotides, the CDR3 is TGTGCCAGTGGGACACAGGGGCGTTCCTACGAGCAGTACTTC.

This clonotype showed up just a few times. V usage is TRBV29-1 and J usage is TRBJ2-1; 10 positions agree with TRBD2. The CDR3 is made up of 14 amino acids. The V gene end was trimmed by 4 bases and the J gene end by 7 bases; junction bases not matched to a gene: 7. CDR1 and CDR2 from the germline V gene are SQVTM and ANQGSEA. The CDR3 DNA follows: TGCAGCGTTGTATCTAGCGGGAGTAGGAATGAGCAGTTCTTC. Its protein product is CSVVSSGSRNEQFF.

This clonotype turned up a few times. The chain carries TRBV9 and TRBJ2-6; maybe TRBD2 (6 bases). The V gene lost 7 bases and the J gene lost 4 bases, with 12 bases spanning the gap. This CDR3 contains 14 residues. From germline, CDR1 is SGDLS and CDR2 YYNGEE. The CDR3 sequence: CASSAGRGANVLTF. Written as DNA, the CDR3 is TGTGCCAGCTCGGCGGGAAGGGGGGCCAACGTCCTGACTTTC.

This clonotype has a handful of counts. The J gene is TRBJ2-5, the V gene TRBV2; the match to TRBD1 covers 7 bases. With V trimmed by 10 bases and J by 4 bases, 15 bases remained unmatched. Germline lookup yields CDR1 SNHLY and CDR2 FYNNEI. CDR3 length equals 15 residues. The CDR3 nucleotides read TGTGCCAACTCACCCGGACAGGTCCATGGAGAGACCCAGTACTTC. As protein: CANSPGQVHGETQYF.

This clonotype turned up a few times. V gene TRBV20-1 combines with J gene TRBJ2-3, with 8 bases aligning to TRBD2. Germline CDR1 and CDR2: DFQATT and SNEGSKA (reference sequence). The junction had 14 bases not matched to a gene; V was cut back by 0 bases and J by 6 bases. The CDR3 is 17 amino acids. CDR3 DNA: TGCAGTGCTAGAGATCGTAGCGGGACCACAGCTATGGATACGCAGTATTTT. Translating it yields CSARDRSGTTAMDTQYF.

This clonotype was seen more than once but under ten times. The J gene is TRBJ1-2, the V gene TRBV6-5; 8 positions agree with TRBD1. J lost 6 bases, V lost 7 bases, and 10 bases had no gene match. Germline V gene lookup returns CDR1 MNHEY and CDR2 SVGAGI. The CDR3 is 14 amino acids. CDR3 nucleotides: TGTGCCAGCACTAGGGACAGGACTCAACATGGCTACACCTTC. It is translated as CASTRDRTQHGYTF.

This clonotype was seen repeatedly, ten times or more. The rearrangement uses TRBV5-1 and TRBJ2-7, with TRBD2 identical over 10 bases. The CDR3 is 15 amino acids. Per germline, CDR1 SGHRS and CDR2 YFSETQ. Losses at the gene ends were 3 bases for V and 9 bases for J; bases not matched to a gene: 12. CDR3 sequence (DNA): TGCGCCAGCAGCTCCGGGACTAGCGCCAGCCATTTGCAGTACTTC. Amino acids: CASSSGTSASHLQYF.

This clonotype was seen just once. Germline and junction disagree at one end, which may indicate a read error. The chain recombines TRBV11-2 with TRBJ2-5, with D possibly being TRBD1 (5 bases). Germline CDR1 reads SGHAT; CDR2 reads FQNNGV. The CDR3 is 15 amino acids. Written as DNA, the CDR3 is TGTGCCAGCAGCTCCCTGGCAGGGCCCCAAGAGACCCCGTACTTC. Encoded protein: CASSSLAGPQETPYF. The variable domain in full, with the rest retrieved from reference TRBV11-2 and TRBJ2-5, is EAGVAQSPRYKIIEKRQSVAFWCNPISGHATLYWYQQILGQGPKLLIQFQNNGVVDDSQLPKDRFSAERLKGVDSTLKIQPAKLEDSAVYLCASSSLAGPQETPYFGPGTRLLVL.

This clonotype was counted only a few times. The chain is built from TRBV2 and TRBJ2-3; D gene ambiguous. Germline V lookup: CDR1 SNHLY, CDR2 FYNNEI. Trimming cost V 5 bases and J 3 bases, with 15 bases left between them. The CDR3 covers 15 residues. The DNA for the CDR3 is TGTGCCAGCAGTTTGAAGCGAGTAGGGACAGATACGCAGTATTTT. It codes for CASSLKRVGTDTQYF.

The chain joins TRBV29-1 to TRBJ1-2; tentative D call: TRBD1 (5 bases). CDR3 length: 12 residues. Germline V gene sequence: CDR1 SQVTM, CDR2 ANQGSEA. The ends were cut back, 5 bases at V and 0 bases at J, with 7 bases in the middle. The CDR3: CSVNRPNYGYTF. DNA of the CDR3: TGCAGCGTTAACAGGCCTAACTATGGCTACACCTTC.